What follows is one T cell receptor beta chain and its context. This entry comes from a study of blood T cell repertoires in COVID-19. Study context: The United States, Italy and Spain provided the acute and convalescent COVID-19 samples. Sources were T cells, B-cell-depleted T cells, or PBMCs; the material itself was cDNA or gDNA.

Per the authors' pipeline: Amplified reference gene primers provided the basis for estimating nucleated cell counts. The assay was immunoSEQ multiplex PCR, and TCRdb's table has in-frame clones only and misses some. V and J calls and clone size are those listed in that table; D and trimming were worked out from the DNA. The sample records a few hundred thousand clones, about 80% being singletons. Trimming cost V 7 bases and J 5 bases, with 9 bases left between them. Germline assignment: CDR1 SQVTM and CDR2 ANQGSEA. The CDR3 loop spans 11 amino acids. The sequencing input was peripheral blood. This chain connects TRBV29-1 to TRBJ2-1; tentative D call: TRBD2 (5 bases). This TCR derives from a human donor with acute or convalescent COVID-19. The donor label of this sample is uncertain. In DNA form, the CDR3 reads TGCAGCGCGGGATACAACAATGAGCAGTTCTTC. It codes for CSAGYNNEQFF.